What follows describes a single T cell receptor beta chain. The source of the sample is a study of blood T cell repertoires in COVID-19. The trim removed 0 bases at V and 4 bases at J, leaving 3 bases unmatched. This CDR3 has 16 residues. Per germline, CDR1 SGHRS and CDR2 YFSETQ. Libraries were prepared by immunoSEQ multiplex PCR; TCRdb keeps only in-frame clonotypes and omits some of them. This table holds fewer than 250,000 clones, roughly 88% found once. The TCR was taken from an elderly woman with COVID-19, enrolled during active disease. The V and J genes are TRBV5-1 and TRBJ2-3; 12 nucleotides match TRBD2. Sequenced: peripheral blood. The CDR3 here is CASSLAASGGADTQYF. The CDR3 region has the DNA TGCGCCAGCAGCTTGGCCGCTAGCGGGGGGGCAGATACGCAGTATTTT.